Listed below are T cell receptor beta chains from one sample, sequenced in a study of T cell responses to AZD1222 COVID-19 vaccine. Using immunoSEQ multiplex PCR, the repertoire was profiled, and TCRdb retains in-frame clones only, with some absent. The sample lists about 100,000 clones; 87% were seen once. Specimen: peripheral blood, collected 28 days after the second AZD1222 dose. All receptors derive from an adult who received the AZD1222 COVID-19 vaccine. Each CDR3 is given with its conserved first and last residue. A D gene is named only where the DNA matches it firmly. Size is stated for part of the rows, as once, few or many counts, or as a class when the clone is expanded.

V gene: TRBV6-5
clone size: .
J gene: TRBJ1-2
D gene: .
CDR3 protein: CASSPIGGGGYTF
CDR3 DNA: TGTGCCAGCAGCCCGATCGGGGGAGGAGGCTACACCTTC

V gene: TRBV11-2
clone size: .
J gene: TRBJ2-7
D gene: .
CDR3 protein: CASSSMDEQYF
CDR3 DNA: TGTGCCAGCAGTTCGATGGACGAGCAGTACTTC

V gene: TRBV2
clone size: .
J gene: TRBJ2-4
D gene: .
CDR3 protein: CASSDGQLNIQYF
CDR3 DNA: TGTGCCAGCAGTGACGGCCAGCTGAACATTCAGTACTTC

V gene: TRBV5-6
clone size: .
J gene: TRBJ2-5
D gene: .
CDR3 protein: CASSSYYRAQETQYF
CDR3 DNA: TGTGCCAGCAGCTCCTACTACAGGGCCCAAGAGACCCAGTACTTC

V gene: TRBV7-9
clone size: .
J gene: TRBJ2-1
D gene: TRBD2
CDR3 protein: CASSSQAGLAVNEQFF
CDR3 DNA: TGTGCCAGCAGCTCCCAAGCGGGACTAGCGGTCAATGAGCAGTTCTTC

V gene: TRBV10-3
clone size: .
J gene: TRBJ2-7
D gene: TRBD1
CDR3 protein: CAISGGTGDYEQYF
CDR3 DNA: TGTGCCATCAGTGGGGGGACAGGGGACTACGAGCAGTACTTC

V gene: TRBV2
clone size: once
J gene: TRBJ1-5
D gene: .
CDR3 protein: CASRDEGVGNQPQHF
CDR3 DNA: TGTGCCAGCAGGGACGAGGGGGTTGGCAATCAGCCCCAGCATTTT

V gene: TRBV4-2
clone size: .
J gene: TRBJ2-1
D gene: .
CDR3 protein: CASSQDSGAFNEQFF
CDR3 DNA: TGTGCCAGCAGCCAAGATAGTGGGGCCTTCAATGAGCAGTTCTTC

V gene: TRBV3-1/TRBV3-2
clone size: once
J gene: TRBJ2-3
D gene: TRBD2
CDR3 protein: CASSQVGAGGVDTQYF
CDR3 DNA: TGTGCCAGCAGCCAAGTAGGTGCGGGGGGGGTAGATACGCAGTATTTT

V gene: TRBV18
clone size: .
J gene: TRBJ2-1
D gene: .
CDR3 protein: CASSPRGANNEQFF
CDR3 DNA: TGTGCCAGCTCACCAAGGGGGGCAAACAATGAGCAGTTCTTC

V gene: TRBV2
clone size: .
J gene: TRBJ2-3
D gene: .
CDR3 protein: CASSEGYRSTDTQYF
CDR3 DNA: TGTGCCAGCAGTGAAGGTTACCGCAGCACAGATACGCAGTATTTT

V gene: TRBV9
clone size: .
J gene: TRBJ2-1
D gene: .
CDR3 protein: CASSAGPQGNNEQFF
CDR3 DNA: TGTGCCAGCAGCGCGGGCCCACAGGGAAACAATGAGCAGTTCTTC

V gene: TRBV18
clone size: .
J gene: TRBJ1-2
D gene: .
CDR3 protein: CASSPNLSYGYTF
CDR3 DNA: TGTGCCAGCTCACCAAACCTTAGCTATGGCTACACCTTC

V gene: TRBV18
clone size: .
J gene: TRBJ1-3
D gene: .
CDR3 protein: CASSPTMVFGNTIYF
CDR3 DNA: TGTGCCAGCTCACCTACCATGGTTTTTGGAAACACCATATATTTT

V gene: TRBV27
clone size: .
J gene: TRBJ1-1
D gene: .
CDR3 protein: CASSTDRLNTEAFF
CDR3 DNA: TGTGCCAGCAGTACCGACAGGCTGAACACTGAAGCTTTCTTT

V gene: TRBV11-1
clone size: .
J gene: TRBJ2-7
D gene: TRBD1
CDR3 protein: CASSSISGTGNHEQYF
CDR3 DNA: TGTGCCAGCTCCTCCATATCCGGGACAGGTAACCACGAGCAGTACTTC

V gene: TRBV27
clone size: .
J gene: TRBJ1-6
D gene: TRBD1
CDR3 protein: CASSLRGQGARVGNSPLHF
CDR3 DNA: TGTGCCAGCAGTTTACGAGGACAGGGGGCTAGGGTAGGGAATTCACCCCTCCACTTT

V gene: TRBV7-9
clone size: .
J gene: TRBJ2-7
D gene: .
CDR3 protein: CASSSGQRPYEQYF
CDR3 DNA: TGTGCCAGCAGCTCTGGACAGAGGCCCTACGAGCAGTACTTC

V gene: TRBV11-3
clone size: .
J gene: TRBJ1-1
D gene: .
CDR3 protein: CASSFSHGGANTEAFF
CDR3 DNA: TGTGCCAGCAGCTTCTCTCACGGGGGGGCGAACACTGAAGCTTTCTTT

V gene: TRBV5-1
clone size: .
J gene: TRBJ2-5
D gene: .
CDR3 protein: CASSLNSWETQYF
CDR3 DNA: TGCGCCAGCAGCTTGAACTCATGGGAGACCCAGTACTTC

V gene: TRBV2
clone size: .
J gene: TRBJ2-3
D gene: TRBD1
CDR3 protein: CASWLGQGISDTQYF
CDR3 DNA: TGTGCCAGCTGGTTGGGACAGGGTATTTCGGATACGCAGTATTTT

V gene: TRBV5-8
clone size: .
J gene: TRBJ2-5
D gene: TRBD2
CDR3 protein: CASRPTSGGARETQYF
CDR3 DNA: TGTGCCAGCAGACCGACTAGCGGGGGGGCCCGGGAGACCCAGTACTTC

V gene: TRBV7-3
clone size: few
J gene: TRBJ2-2
D gene: .
CDR3 protein: CASSPGGTGELFF
CDR3 DNA: TGTGCCAGCAGCCCAGGGGGGACCGGGGAGCTGTTTTTT

V gene: TRBV28
clone size: .
J gene: TRBJ2-6
D gene: .
CDR3 protein: CASSITASGANVLTF
CDR3 DNA: TGTGCCAGCAGTATCACTGCCTCTGGGGCCAACGTCCTGACTTTC

V gene: TRBV19
clone size: .
J gene: TRBJ1-5
D gene: TRBD1
CDR3 protein: CASSTAGGPQPQHF
CDR3 DNA: TGTGCCAGTAGTACGGCAGGGGGTCCTCAGCCCCAGCATTTT

V gene: TRBV7-9
clone size: once
J gene: TRBJ1-1
D gene: .
CDR3 protein: CASSRGVNTEAFF
CDR3 DNA: TGTGCCAGCAGCCGTGGGGTTAACACTGAAGCTTTCTTT

V gene: TRBV6-2/TRBV6-3
clone size: .
J gene: TRBJ1-1
D gene: TRBD1
CDR3 protein: CASSTGGGVRKAFF
CDR3 DNA: TGTGCCAGCAGTACAGGGGGCGGGGTCAGGAAAGCTTTCTTT

V gene: TRBV2
clone size: .
J gene: TRBJ2-2
D gene: TRBD2
CDR3 protein: CASTGISGGAGTGELFF
CDR3 DNA: TGTGCCAGCACCGGTATTAGCGGGGGGGCCGGCACCGGGGAGCTGTTTTTT

V gene: TRBV4-3
clone size: .
J gene: TRBJ1-2
D gene: .
CDR3 protein: CASSQDSTGYGYGYTF
CDR3 DNA: TGCGCCAGCAGCCAAGATAGCACAGGGTATGGGTATGGCTACACCTTC

V gene: TRBV5-6
clone size: .
J gene: TRBJ2-7
D gene: .
CDR3 protein: CASGYNLEEQYF
CDR3 DNA: TGTGCCAGCGGTTACAACCTTGAGGAGCAGTACTTC

V gene: TRBV14
clone size: .
J gene: TRBJ2-3
D gene: TRBD2
CDR3 protein: CASSQANSGADTQYF
CDR3 DNA: TGTGCCAGCAGCCAAGCGAATAGCGGGGCGGATACACAGTATTTT

V gene: TRBV2
clone size: .
J gene: TRBJ1-5
D gene: .
CDR3 protein: CATSRDGNQPQHF
CDR3 DNA: TGTGCCACTTCCCGGGACGGCAATCAGCCCCAGCATTTT

V gene: TRBV7-2
clone size: few
J gene: TRBJ2-7
D gene: TRBD1
CDR3 protein: CASSLVGSDRGYEQYF
CDR3 DNA: TGTGCCAGCAGCTTAGTGGGGTCGGACAGGGGCTACGAGCAGTACTTC

V gene: TRBV5-1
clone size: once
J gene: TRBJ2-7
D gene: .
CDR3 protein: CASSWDPSSYEQYF
CDR3 DNA: TGCGCCAGCAGCTGGGACCCCTCATCCTACGAGCAGTACTTC

V gene: TRBV7-9
clone size: .
J gene: TRBJ1-5
D gene: .
CDR3 protein: CASSSAGLPHQPQHF
CDR3 DNA: TGTGCCAGCAGCTCCGCAGGACTTCCCCATCAGCCCCAGCATTTT

V gene: TRBV6-4
clone size: .
J gene: TRBJ2-3
D gene: TRBD1
CDR3 protein: CASSSTGQFIDTQYF
CDR3 DNA: TGTGCCAGCAGCTCGACAGGGCAGTTTATCGATACGCAGTATTTT

V gene: TRBV5-1
clone size: few
J gene: TRBJ1-2
D gene: TRBD1
CDR3 protein: CASSTATGGRDGYTF
CDR3 DNA: TGCGCCAGCAGCACCGCGACAGGGGGGCGCGATGGCTACACCTTC

V gene: TRBV7-2
clone size: .
J gene: TRBJ1-5
D gene: .
CDR3 protein: CASSLGGSSNQPQHF
CDR3 DNA: TGTGCCAGCAGCTTAGGTGGGAGTAGCAATCAGCCCCAGCATTTT

V gene: TRBV21-1
clone size: .
J gene: TRBJ1-1
D gene: .
CDR3 protein: CASTVPGGTEAFF
CDR3 DNA: TGTGCCAGCACCGTCCCGGGGGGGACTGAAGCTTTCTTT

V gene: TRBV28
clone size: .
J gene: TRBJ1-4
D gene: TRBD1
CDR3 protein: CASRVTGGGWEKLFF
CDR3 DNA: TGTGCCAGCAGAGTTACAGGGGGCGGATGGGAAAAACTGTTTTTT

V gene: TRBV19
clone size: .
J gene: TRBJ2-6
D gene: TRBD1
CDR3 protein: CASSRIQGASLSGANVLTF
CDR3 DNA: TGTGCCAGTAGTAGGATACAGGGGGCTTCCCTCTCTGGGGCCAACGTCCTGACTTTC

V gene: TRBV6-5
clone size: .
J gene: TRBJ1-5
D gene: TRBD1
CDR3 protein: CASSLRPGQTNQPQHF
CDR3 DNA: TGTGCCAGCAGTTTACGTCCGGGACAGACAAATCAGCCCCAGCATTTT

V gene: TRBV27
clone size: .
J gene: TRBJ2-5
D gene: TRBD2
CDR3 protein: CASGPSGGAGETQYF
CDR3 DNA: TGTGCCAGCGGACCGAGCGGGGGGGCAGGTGAGACCCAGTACTTC

V gene: TRBV7-9
clone size: few
J gene: TRBJ1-6
D gene: .
CDR3 protein: CASSATYQGTYSPLHF
CDR3 DNA: TGTGCCAGCAGCGCTACCTATCAGGGGACATATTCACCCCTCCACTTT

V gene: TRBV28
clone size: .
J gene: TRBJ1-5
D gene: TRBD1
CDR3 protein: CASSPGQGTWGNQPQHF
CDR3 DNA: TGTGCCAGCAGCCCGGGACAGGGCACATGGGGCAATCAGCCCCAGCATTTT

V gene: TRBV9
clone size: .
J gene: TRBJ1-2
D gene: .
CDR3 protein: CASSVDRVQGNYGYTF
CDR3 DNA: TGTGCCAGCAGCGTAGATCGTGTACAGGGAAACTATGGCTACACCTTC

V gene: TRBV24-1
clone size: .
J gene: TRBJ2-3
D gene: .
CDR3 protein: CATSDPVLVLADTQYF
CDR3 DNA: TGTGCCACCAGTGACCCCGTTCTAGTACTGGCAGATACGCAGTATTTT

V gene: TRBV18
clone size: .
J gene: TRBJ2-7
D gene: .
CDR3 protein: CASSLPRTGAYEQYF
CDR3 DNA: TGTGCCAGCTCACTCCCCAGGACCGGCGCCTACGAGCAGTACTTC

V gene: TRBV7-2
clone size: .
J gene: TRBJ1-2
D gene: TRBD1
CDR3 protein: CASSPQGAGYGYTF
CDR3 DNA: TGTGCCAGCAGCCCGCAGGGGGCCGGCTATGGCTACACCTTC

V gene: TRBV5-1
clone size: .
J gene: TRBJ1-1
D gene: .
CDR3 protein: CASSLVSGSDTEAFF
CDR3 DNA: TGCGCCAGCAGCTTGGTTTCGGGTTCGGACACTGAAGCTTTCTTT

V gene: TRBV19
clone size: once
J gene: TRBJ1-2
D gene: .
CDR3 protein: CASSVAINYGYTF
CDR3 DNA: TGTGCCAGTAGTGTGGCCATTAACTATGGCTACACCTTC

V gene: TRBV7-2
clone size: .
J gene: TRBJ1-5
D gene: .
CDR3 protein: CASSLGVGQNSNQPQHF
CDR3 DNA: TGTGCCAGCAGCTTAGGGGTCGGACAGAATAGCAATCAGCCCCAGCATTTT

V gene: TRBV21-1
clone size: .
J gene: TRBJ2-7
D gene: .
CDR3 protein: CASSKASGWGQGEDFEQYF
CDR3 DNA: TGTGCCAGCAGCAAAGCGAGTGGGTGGGGTCAGGGAGAGGATTTCGAGCAGTACTTC

V gene: TRBV10-3
clone size: .
J gene: TRBJ2-1
D gene: TRBD2
CDR3 protein: CAISDTAGGSYNEQFF
CDR3 DNA: TGTGCCATCAGTGACACAGCGGGGGGGAGCTACAATGAGCAGTTCTTC

V gene: TRBV5-1
clone size: once
J gene: TRBJ2-2
D gene: TRBD1
CDR3 protein: CASSFPLDRGQTGELFF
CDR3 DNA: TGCGCCAGCAGCTTCCCACTTGACAGGGGGCAAACCGGGGAGCTGTTTTTT